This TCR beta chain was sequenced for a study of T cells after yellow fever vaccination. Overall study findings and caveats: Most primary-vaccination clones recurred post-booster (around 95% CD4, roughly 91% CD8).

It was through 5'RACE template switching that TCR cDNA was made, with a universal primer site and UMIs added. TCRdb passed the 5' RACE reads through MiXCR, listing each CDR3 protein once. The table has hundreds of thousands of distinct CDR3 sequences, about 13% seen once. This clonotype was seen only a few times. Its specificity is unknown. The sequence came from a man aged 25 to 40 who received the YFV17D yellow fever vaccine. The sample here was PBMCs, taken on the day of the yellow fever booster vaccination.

The CDR3 here is CASSQDSGGRGNEQFF. CDR3 nucleotides: TGCGCCAGCAGCCAAGATTCAGGCGGGAGGGGCAATGAGCAGTTCTTC. The genes are TRBV4-3 and TRBJ2-1; 9 bases are a match to TRBD2. Germline CDR1 and CDR2: LGHNA and YSLEER. After removal of 0 bases from V and 6 bases from J, the junction contained 6 bases not matched to a gene. The CDR3 consists of 16 residues.